A single sample gave rise to the 23 T cell receptor beta chains below, sequenced in a study of cytomegalovirus exposure and HLA in healthy donors (dated by TCRdb to the late 2010s). The library was produced with the immunoSEQ multiplex PCR assay. For the multiplex PCR, a mixture combining 60 forward primers for TCR Vbeta segments and 13 reverse primers for TCR Jbeta segments was used. Sourced from immuneACCESS, this table was stored by TCRdb with only in-frame sequences that have V and J called. A share of the clones is absent; for the studies checked, an unresolved V gene accounts for under half, and the remainder has no known explanation. For this sample the table gives under 150,000 clones, of which around 70% were detected only once. About 4% of the sample is taken by the ten largest. The material sequenced was PBMCs. All receptors come from a woman between 40 and 55 years old in good health and CMV-seropositive.

This rearrangement joins TRBV29-1 to TRBJ1-4; D is unresolved. Looked up from germline, CDR1 is SQVTM and CDR2 is ANQGSEA. This CDR3 has 12 amino acids. The V end was cut by 7 bases, the J end by 4 bases, with 10 bases between. The CDR3 loop reads CSARSLNEKLFF. CDR3 nucleotides: TGCAGCGCGAGGAGTCTTAATGAAAAACTGTTTTTT. The whole variable domain, filled in from reference TRBV29-1 and TRBJ1-4, reads SAVISQKPSRDICQRGTSLTIQCQVDSQVTMMFWYRQQPGQSLTLIATANQGSEATYESGFVIDKFPISRPNLTFSTLTVSNMSPEDSSIYLCSARSLNEKLFFGSGTQLSVL.

This sequence joins TRBV5-1 and TRBJ2-7; 11 bases fit TRBD2. The junction had 12 bases not matched to a gene; V was cut back by 6 bases and J by 7 bases. The CDR3 consists of 15 residues. In germline, CDR1 is SGHRS, CDR2 YFSETQ. CDR3 sequence (DNA): TGCGCCAGCACCTATTTAGCGGGAGGGCCGGGGGAGCAGTACTTC. Its translation: CASTYLAGGPGEQYF.

This clone was counted a few times. V is TRBV6-6 and J is TRBJ1-4; a possible D gene is TRBD1 (6 bases). Germline V gene sequence: CDR1 MNHNY, CDR2 SVGAGI (reference sequence). V lost 0 bases, J lost 8 bases, and 13 bases lay in between. The CDR3 runs 15 residues. The CDR3 protein is CASSYSGGAGEKLFF. CDR3 nucleotide sequence: TGTGCCAGCAGTTACTCGGGGGGGGCTGGGGAAAAACTGTTTTTT.

This clone was found a few times. The J gene is TRBJ1-4, the V gene TRBV7-8, with TRBD1 as a possible D gene (5 bases). The CDR3 runs 14 residues. V dropped 7 bases and J dropped 8 bases, with 17 bases sitting between them. Germline CDR1 SGHVS, CDR2 FQNEAQ. CDR3 sequence reads: CASTMGRGREKLFF. The CDR3 nucleotides are TGTGCCAGCACCATGGGGCGGGGTAGGGAAAAACTGTTTTTT.

This chain joins TRBV6-5 and TRBJ1-6; unclear D gene. Germline-derived CDR1 and CDR2 are MNHEY and SVGAGI. The CDR3 contains 14 residues. V gave up 7 bases and J gave up 6 bases, with 13 bases separating them. The CDR3 is CASISRSGNSPLHF. The CDR3 DNA follows: TGTGCCAGCATCTCTCGGTCCGGTAATTCACCCCTCCACTTT.

The chain recombines TRBV4-3 with TRBJ1-1; TRBD1 might be the D (5 bases). CDR1 is LGHNA and CDR2 is YSLEER in the germline V gene. This CDR3 has 16 residues. Trimming took off 0 bases at V and 3 bases at J, with 14 bases between the two ends. CDR3 sequence reads: CASSQDWGGRDTEAFF. For the CDR3, the DNA is TGCGCCAGCAGCCAAGACTGGGGCGGACGGGACACTGAAGCTTTCTTT.

The sample holds a few counts of this clone. V and J are TRBV21-1 and TRBJ2-7; the table's D call of TRBD1 was not tested on the DNA. TRBV21-1 is designated a pseudogene. CDR3 length equals 17 residues. The CDR3 bases are TGTGCCAGCAGCCCCCTAGGGGGGACAGGGGCTTCCTACGAGCAGTACTTC. As protein: CASSPLGGTGASYEQYF.

The rearrangement links TRBV12-5 to TRBJ2-3; D is perhaps TRBD1 (6 bases). The CDR3 is 14 amino acids. V was pared by 7 bases and J by 0 bases, with 11 bases between. CDR1 is LGHNT and CDR2 is FRNRAP in the germline V gene. This chain's CDR3 is CASVRGGSTDTQYF. In DNA, the CDR3 is TGTGCTAGTGTCCGAGGGGGTAGCACAGATACGCAGTATTTT.

The table lists this clone with a count of one. This chain connects TRBV5-6 to TRBJ2-1, with 9 bases fitting TRBD1. Trimming removed 4 bases from V and 4 bases from J; junction bases left unmatched: 6. The CDR3 runs to 15 residues. From germline, CDR1 is SGHDT and CDR2 YYEEEE. The CDR3 DNA follows: TGTGCCAGCAGCCAGGCGACAGGGGGATACAATGAGCAGTTCTTC. Protein product: CASSQATGGYNEQFF. The whole variable domain, filled in from reference TRBV5-6 and TRBJ2-1, reads DAGVTQSPTHLIKTRGQQVTLRCSPKSGHDTVSWYQQALGQGPQFIFQYYEEEERQRGNFPDRFSGHQFPNYSSELNVNALLLGDSALYLCASSQATGGYNEQFFGPGTRLTVL.

This clone has only one observation. V and J are TRBV18 and TRBJ1-3, with D possibly TRBD1 on 5 matching bases. The CDR3 length is 16 residues. Germline loops: CDR1 KGHSH, CDR2 LQKENI. V shed 5 bases and J shed 0 bases, with 14 bases lying between them. The CDR3 spells CASSILPRVSGNTIYF. For the CDR3, the DNA is TGTGCCAGCTCAATCCTGCCCAGGGTCTCTGGAAACACCATATATTTT.

V and J are TRBV27 and TRBJ2-1; the D gene is possibly TRBD2 (5 bases). The germline V and J ends were trimmed by 7 bases and 8 bases, with 15 bases remaining between them. Per the germline V gene, CDR1 is MNHEY and CDR2 is SMNVEV (reference sequence). The CDR3 runs 13 residues. The CDR3 spells CASNVPGRDEQFF. In DNA form, the CDR3 reads TGTGCCAGCAACGTCCCGGGGAGAGATGAGCAGTTCTTC.

V gene TRBV2 combines with J gene TRBJ1-2; 8 positions agree with TRBD1. The CDR3 runs to 15 residues. Looked up from germline, CDR1 is SNHLY and CDR2 is FYNNEI. Trimming removed 1 base from V and 9 bases from J; junction bases left unmatched: 10. CDR3 sequence reads: CASSEGTGYPWSYTF. The CDR3, as DNA: TGTGCCAGCAGTGAAGGGACAGGGTACCCTTGGAGCTACACCTTC.

The sample holds one count of this clone. The chain recombines TRBV14 with TRBJ2-7; D gene uncertain. Germline V gene data show CDR1 as SGHDN and CDR2 as FVKESK. The germline V and J ends were trimmed by 4 bases and 3 bases, with 4 bases remaining between them. This CDR3 spans 11 amino acids. The CDR3 spells CASSLHYEQYF. CDR3 DNA sequence: TGTGCCAGCAGCCTTCACTACGAGCAGTACTTC.

V usage is TRBV6-4 and J usage is TRBJ1-4; TRBD1 aligns across 7 bases. Looked up from germline, CDR1 is MRHNA and CDR2 is SNTAGT. The CDR3 length is 15 residues. With 3 bases clipped from V and 4 bases from J, the junction kept 5 bases outside the gene matches. Here the CDR3 reads CASSEGQRINEKLFF. Written as DNA, the CDR3 is TGTGCCAGCAGTGAGGGACAGAGGATTAATGAAAAACTGTTTTTT.

V gene TRBV18 combines with J gene TRBJ2-6; possible D gene TRBD1, 6 bases. In germline, CDR1 is KGHSH, CDR2 LQKENI. The CDR3 length is 18 residues. V lost 4 bases and J lost 4, with 20 bases in between. CDR3 bases: TGTGCCAGCTCACAAAGAGGACAGCCGAGTTTGGGGGCCAACGTCCTGACTTTC. Amino acid sequence: CASSQRGQPSLGANVLTF. The complete variable domain, with remaining parts taken from reference TRBV18 and TRBJ2-6, reads NAGVMQNPRHLVRRRGQEARLRCSPMKGHSHVYWYRQLPEEGLKFMVYLQKENIIDESGMPKERFSAEFPKEGPSILRIQQVVRGDSAAYFCASSQRGQPSLGANVLTFGAGSRLTVL.

This chain connects TRBV30 to TRBJ1-3, with 10 bases aligning to TRBD1. The J segment lost 4 bases and the V segment lost 3 bases, leaving 3 bases of the junction unmatched. The V gene's germline CDR1 is GTSNPN and CDR2 SVGIG (reference sequence). CDR3 length: 14 amino acids. In DNA, the CDR3 is TGTGCCTGGAGGGGGACAGGGGAGGGAAACACCATATATTTT. The encoded protein is CAWRGTGEGNTIYF. The complete variable domain, with remaining parts taken from reference TRBV30 and TRBJ1-3, reads SQTIHQWPATLVQPVGSPLSLECTVEGTSNPNLYWYRQAAGRGLQLLFYSVGIGQISSEVPQNLSASRPQDRQFILSSKKLLLSDSGFYLCAWRGTGEGNTIYFGEGSWLTVV.

The V gene is TRBV9, the J gene TRBJ2-5; 9 bases fit TRBD1. The CDR3 runs 17 residues. Germline CDR1 reads SGDLS; CDR2 reads YYNGEE. The V gene end was trimmed by 0 bases and the J gene end by 4 bases; junction bases not matched to a gene: 10. CDR3 coding DNA: TGTGCCAGCAGCGTAGGGGACAGGGCCTTGCGTGGAGAGACCCAGTACTTC. This encodes CASSVGDRALRGETQYF.

V usage is TRBV6-5 and J usage is TRBJ2-5; TRBD2 might be the D (6 bases). Trimming pared 0 bases from V and 7 bases from J, leaving 18 bases between. This CDR3 is 16 amino acids long. CDR1 is MNHEY and CDR2 is SVGAGI in the germline V gene. The CDR3 loop reads CASSYSPRVGAGTQYF. In DNA, the CDR3 is TGTGCCAGCAGTTACTCGCCCCGAGTGGGAGCGGGGACCCAGTACTTC.

Here the CDR3 reads CASSVAVGDRGVSSPLHF. The CDR3 DNA is TGTGCCAGCAGCGTAGCCGTCGGGGACAGGGGGGTTAGTTCACCCCTCCACTTT. V usage is TRBV9 and J usage is TRBJ1-6; 11 bases match TRBD1. CDR3 length: 18 residues. The V gene's germline CDR1 is SGDLS and CDR2 YYNGEE. The J segment lost 9 bases and the V segment lost 0 bases, leaving 11 bases of the junction unmatched.

The chain uses TRBV6-5 and TRBJ1-1, with unresolved D. The CDR3 spans 15 residues. Trimming pared 6 bases from V and 1 base from J, leaving 15 bases between. CDR1 and CDR2 from the germline V gene are MNHEY and SVGAGI. Here the CDR3 DNA reads TGTGCCAGCAGCTCCCTCCGGGATTCGAACACTGAAGCTTTCTTT. It specifies CASSSLRDSNTEAFF.

The gene calls are TRBV7-9 and TRBJ2-7, with TRBD2 matching 7 bases. This CDR3 spans 14 amino acids. From germline, CDR1 is SEHNR and CDR2 FQNEAQ (reference sequence). V shed 3 bases and J 7 bases; nucleotides not matched to a gene: 9. CDR3 DNA sequence: TGTGCCAGCAGCTTCGGGCCCTCGGGGGGAGAGCAGTACTTC. Its protein product is CASSFGPSGGEQYF.

J is TRBJ1-5 and V is TRBV9; D is ambiguous. Per the germline V gene, CDR1 is SGDLS and CDR2 is YYNGEE. The CDR3 length is 13 residues. V dropped 3 bases and J dropped 1 base, with 5 bases sitting between them. The CDR3 region is CASSAGSNQPQHF. CDR3 DNA: TGTGCCAGCAGCGCGGGGAGCAATCAGCCCCAGCATTTT.

V usage is TRBV5-1 and J usage is TRBJ2-1; 7 nucleotides align to TRBD2. Germline V gene data show CDR1 as SGHRS and CDR2 as YFSETQ. This CDR3 comprises 14 residues. With V trimmed by 0 bases and J by 5 bases, 2 bases remained unmatched. In nucleotides, the CDR3 is TGCGCCAGCAGCTTGGGGGGAGGGGACAATGAGCAGTTCTTC. It codes for CASSLGGGDNEQFF.